This TCR beta chain derives from a study of glioma-infiltrating T cells. Study conclusions and caveats: Only very few CDR3 sequences appeared in both tissue and blood. Tissue-blood divergence was below expectation in non-neoplastic patients, above in gliomas.

Using RNA template, CDR3s of TCR alpha and beta were amplified with iRepertoire arm-PCR. One-step reverse transcription and amplification started from approximately 100-400 ng of tissue mRNA or PBMC total RNA. TCRdb called the multiplex PCR reads again in MiXCR, with one record for every CDR3 protein. Of about 180,000 distinct CDR3 sequences in the sample, about 46% were seen once. The ends were cut back, 7 bases at V and 2 bases at J, with 14 bases in the middle. The CDR3 spans 14 residues. CDR1 and CDR2 from the germline V gene are LGHDT and YNNKEL (reference sequence). This clonotype was detected many times. Its specificity is unknown.

The chain carries TRBV3-1 and TRBJ2-5, with a tentative D call TRBD2 (6 bases). Material for sequencing was glioma tissue, nonneoplastic brain tissue, or PBMCs (not recorded which). This receptor was obtained from a human donor with low-grade glioma or glioblastoma, undergoing nonglioma brain surgery, or in good health (not recorded which). CDR3 DNA sequence: TGTGCCAGCATGACGGCGGGGAGGCAAGAGACCCAGTACTTC. Its translation: CASMTAGRQETQYF.